Following are 10 T cell receptor beta chains from one sample sequenced in a study of OX40 agonist ivuxolimab in advanced cancers. TCRdb's copy holds only in-frame clones and misses some; the assay was immunoSEQ multiplex PCR. This sample yields 90,000 to 95,000 clones, of which approximately 81% are seen a single time; around 1.1% belongs to the top ten. The sample consisted of CD4+ or CD8+ T cells sorted from blood, taken in a trial of the OX40 agonist ivuxolimab. These TCRs come from an adult with an advanced solid tumor such as melanoma, head and neck, liver or kidney cancer.

The gene calls are TRBV2 and TRBJ2-2, with 7 bases that match TRBD1. The length of the CDR3 is 15 residues. The germline gives CDR1 SNHLY, CDR2 FYNNEI. Unmatched junction bases numbered 7, after V lost 6 bases and J lost 3 bases. The chain's CDR3 is CASSLQGLDTGELFF. In DNA form, the CDR3 reads TGTGCCAGCAGCCTACAGGGGTTAGACACCGGGGAGCTGTTTTTT.

V and J are TRBV7-8 and TRBJ1-6; unclear D gene. The length of the CDR3 is 15 residues. V gave up 2 bases and J gave up 10 bases, with 15 bases separating them. Germline CDR1 and CDR2: SGHVS and FQNEAQ. Here the CDR3 reads CASSLSDIKASPLHF. DNA of the CDR3: TGTGCCAGCAGCTTATCAGACATTAAAGCCTCACCCCTCCACTTT.

The chain couples TRBV11-2 to TRBJ1-4, with D unresolved. The CDR3 runs 11 residues. V lost 3 bases to trimming and J lost 8 bases, with 4 bases between them. CDR1 is SGHAT and CDR2 is FQNNGV in the germline V gene. The CDR3 loop is CASSFNEKLFF. Here the CDR3 DNA reads TGTGCCAGCAGCTTCAACGAAAAACTGTTTTTT.

In this sample, this clone turned up a few times. The chain employs TRBV10-1 and TRBJ1-2; unclear D gene. CDR3 size: 13 residues. The V and J ends lost 10 bases and 4 bases respectively, with 16 bases between them. CDR1 is WNHNN, CDR2 SYGVQD, per germline (reference sequence). CDR3 nucleotides: TGCGCCAACGGACGGAGAACCTCCTATGGCTACACCTTC. Its translation: CANGRRTSYGYTF.

The chain has TRBV30 and TRBJ1-6; possible D gene TRBD1, 6 bases. Germline V lookup: CDR1 GTSNPN, CDR2 SVGIG (reference sequence). CDR3 length: 14 amino acids. Trimming shortened V by 0 bases and J by 13 bases, and 16 bases separated the two germline ends. CDR3 sequence reads: CAWSVQAGARPLHF. The DNA of the CDR3 is TGTGCCTGGAGTGTACAGGCAGGGGCAAGGCCCCTCCACTTT.

The chain has TRBV7-8 and TRBJ2-7; TRBD1 is a possible D gene (5 bases). The CDR3 length is 14 residues. CDR1 and CDR2 from the germline V gene are SGHVS and FQNEAQ. With 1 base removed from V and 3 bases from J, the gap between germline ends came to 10 bases. In DNA form, the CDR3 reads TGTGCCAGCAGCTTAGAGACAGAGTACTACGAGCAGTACGTC. Its protein product is CASSLETEYYEQYV.

This clone has only a few counts. The gene calls are TRBV5-1 and TRBJ2-6; D is possibly TRBD1 (5 bases). The CDR3 runs to 18 residues. CDR1 is SGHRS, CDR2 YFSETQ, per germline. Trimming shortened V by 0 bases and J by 0 bases, and 13 bases separated the two germline ends. The CDR3 region is CASSLEAGPSSGANVLTF. CDR3 nucleotides: TGCGCCAGCAGCTTGGAGGCAGGGCCTTCCTCTGGGGCCAACGTCCTGACTTTC.

The chain joins TRBV5-6 to TRBJ2-5; D is unresolved. Germline CDR1 reads SGHDT; CDR2 reads YYEEEE. The V end was cut by 4 bases, the J end by 0 bases, with 10 bases between. The CDR3 extends over 14 amino acids. For the CDR3, the DNA is TGTGCCAGCAGCACCGCTCTGTACCAAGAGACCCAGTACTTC. Its translation is CASSTALYQETQYF.

The CDR3 sequence: CASSLGQNSYNEQFF. Here the CDR3 DNA reads TGTGCCAGCAGCTTGGGCCAAAACTCCTACAATGAGCAGTTCTTC. The J gene is TRBJ2-1, the V gene TRBV5-4; D is unclear. The germline CDR1 and CDR2 sequences are SGHNT and YYREEE (reference sequence). V lost 0 bases to trimming and J lost 0 bases, with 7 bases between them. This CDR3 has 15 residues.

This clone came up a few times. The V and J genes are TRBV27 and TRBJ1-6; 7 bases line up with TRBD1. CDR3 length equals 13 residues. The junction had 4 bases not matched to a gene; V was cut back by 5 bases and J by 9 bases. Germline CDR1 reads MNHEY; CDR2 reads SMNVEV (reference sequence). The CDR3 DNA sequence: TGTGCCAGCAGTAAGGGGGCTGTTTCACCCCTCCACTTT. Amino acids: CASSKGAVSPLHF.